Below are 5 T cell receptor beta chains sequenced from a single sample in a study of regulatory T cells in long-lasting Graves disease. Time point of the sample: persistent/refractory GD, antithyroid drugs over 5 years with positive TRAb. With RNA extracted from PBMCs as input, the TCR library was made. Building of the TCR beta libraries involved iRepertoire HTBI primers and Arm-PCR of CDR3 regions. One entry per CDR3 protein, called by TCRdb with MiXCR from the multiplex PCR reads. This table holds 400,000 to 500,000 distinct CDR3 sequences, around 21% found once. The sample in question was peripheral blood mononuclear cells (PBMCs), obtained when the disease was refractory, from a patient treated with antithyroid drugs. These receptors came from a female donor with Graves disease.

This clonotype was counted many times. This chain joins TRBV28 and TRBJ2-7; 8 bases are shared with TRBD2. The CDR3 runs 14 residues. With V trimmed by 5 bases and J by 5 bases, 8 bases remained unmatched. Germline values: CDR1 MDHEN, CDR2 SYDVKM. The CDR3 region has the DNA TGTGCCAGCAGTCGCTGGACGGGGGGGCACGAGCAGTACTTC. Its translation is CASSRWTGGHEQYF.

This clonotype was detected ten times or more. This chain connects TRBV9 to TRBJ2-7, with D hard to call. V was clipped by 0 bases and J by 4 bases, with 8 bases between them. This CDR3 has 13 amino acids. Looked up from germline, CDR1 is SGDLS and CDR2 is YYNGEE. The CDR3 sequence: CASSVDFGYEQYF. The CDR3 bases are TGTGCCAGCAGCGTAGATTTTGGGTACGAGCAGTACTTC. The full variable domain, with the rest looked up from reference TRBV9 and TRBJ2-7, is DSGVTQTPKHLITATGQRVTLRCSPRSGDLSVYWYQQSLDQGLQFLIQYYNGEERAKGNILERFSAQQFPDLHSELNLSSLELGDSALYFCASSVDFGYEQYFGPGTRLTVT.

This clonotype was seen ten or more times. This chain links TRBV28 with TRBJ1-1; D possibly corresponds to TRBD1 (6 bases). V lost 7 bases, J lost 10 bases, and 16 bases lay in between. Germline V gene sequence: CDR1 MDHEN, CDR2 SYDVKM. The CDR3 is 12 residues long. The CDR3 spells CASTITGGGAFF. DNA of the CDR3: TGTGCCAGCACCATTACCGGAGGGGGAGCTTTCTTT.

This clonotype was recorded a few times. V is TRBV5-1 and J is TRBJ1-4; D ambiguous. The V end was cut by 4 bases, the J end by 2 bases, with 12 bases between. The CDR3 has 15 amino acids. Germline V CDR1 and CDR2: SGHRS, YFSETQ. CDR3 nucleotides: TGCGCCAGCAGCACCGGTTGGCGGACTAATGAAAAACTGTTTTTT. It yields the protein CASSTGWRTNEKLFF. Together with reference TRBV5-1 and TRBJ1-4, the CDR3 gives the full variable domain: KAGVTQTPRYLIKTRGQQVTLSCSPISGHRSVSWYQQTPGQGLQFLFEYFSETQRNKGNFPGRFSGRQFSNSRSEMNVSTLELGDSALYLCASSTGWRTNEKLFFGSGTQLSVL.

There are many counts of this clonotype. The J gene is TRBJ2-5, the V gene TRBV28; D may correspond to TRBD1 or TRBD2 (5 bases each). Trimming took off 5 bases at V and 5 bases at J, with 15 bases between the two ends. Germline loops: CDR1 MDHEN, CDR2 SYDVKM. The CDR3 sequence is 14 residues long. CDR3: CASSPAGWEETQYF. DNA for the CDR3: TGTGCCAGCAGTCCCGCAGGGTGGGAGGAGACCCAGTACTTC.